The 18 T cell receptor beta chains reported below all come from one sample, sequenced in a study of cytomegalovirus exposure and HLA in healthy donors (dated by TCRdb to 2016 to 2017). The library was prepared using the immunoSEQ multiplex PCR assay. For the multiplex PCR, a mixture combining 60 forward primers for TCR Vbeta segments and 13 reverse primers for TCR Jbeta segments was used. Here the immuneACCESS table is served through TCRdb, limited to in-frame sequences with V and J called. Missing clones are a known gap in these copies; in checked studies unresolved V genes cover under half, and the rest lacks a known reason. The table for this sample records 100,000 to 150,000 clones. About 2.2% of the sample is in the top ten clones. Material: PBMCs. The source is a man aged 40-49 years in good health and CMV-seronegative.

This chain uses TRBV5-1 with TRBJ2-3; 12 bases align to TRBD2. The CDR3 totals 13 residues. Per the germline V gene, CDR1 is SGHRS and CDR2 is YFSETQ. The J segment lost 5 bases and the V segment lost 8 bases, leaving 3 bases of the junction unmatched. The CDR3 reads CASGLAGRDTQYF. DNA of the CDR3: TGCGCCAGTGGACTAGCGGGAAGAGATACGCAGTATTTT.

The rearrangement links TRBV4-2 to TRBJ2-5; D is unclear. Germline V CDR1 and CDR2: LGHNA, YNFKEQ. Trimming removed 0 bases at V and 9 bases at J, with 8 bases between. The length of the CDR3 is 12 residues. The DNA for the CDR3 is TGTGCCAGCAGCCAAGAAGATGGGCCCCAGTACTTC. Translated, it gives CASSQEDGPQYF.

The chain couples TRBV7-9 to TRBJ2-5; 7 bases are shared with TRBD2. After removal of 5 bases from V and 5 bases from J, the junction contained 8 bases not matched to a gene. In germline, CDR1 is SEHNR, CDR2 FQNEAQ (reference sequence). This CDR3 region has 14 residues. The CDR3 spells CASSGEGIGETQYF. CDR3 in DNA: TGTGCCAGCAGCGGGGAGGGAATCGGGGAGACCCAGTACTTC.

V and J are TRBV28 and TRBJ2-7; 7 positions match TRBD1. The germline V gene has CDR1 MDHEN and CDR2 SYDVKM. The CDR3 totals 16 residues. V trimming: 5 bases; J trimming: 3 bases; junction bases outside the gene matches: 13. The CDR3 region is CASSPTTGPKVYEQYF. In nucleotides, the CDR3 is TGTGCCAGCAGTCCCACGACAGGGCCGAAAGTCTACGAGCAGTACTTC.

This chain uses TRBV7-9 with TRBJ1-1; a possible D gene is TRBD1 (5 bases). Germline lookup yields CDR1 SEHNR and CDR2 FQNEAQ (reference sequence). V lost 5 bases and J 0 bases, leaving 13 bases between the germline ends. The CDR3 has 15 amino acids. The CDR3 loop reads CASSPWGRVNTEAFF. The CDR3 nucleotides are TGTGCCAGCAGCCCCTGGGGCAGGGTGAACACTGAAGCTTTCTTT.

The V call is TRBV30, the J call TRBJ1-2; TRBD1 matches 9 bases. The V segment lost 6 bases and the J segment 4 bases; nucleotides outside the gene matches: 6. This CDR3 has 13 residues. The germline gives CDR1 GTSNPN, CDR2 SVGIG (reference sequence). DNA of the CDR3: TGTGCCTGCGGGGACAGGGCAGTCTATGGCTACACCTTC. Its translation is CACGDRAVYGYTF. The whole variable domain, filled in from reference TRBV30 and TRBJ1-2, reads SQTIHQWPATLVQPVGSPLSLECTVEGTSNPNLYWYRQAAGRGLQLLFYSVGIGQISSEVPQNLSASRPQDRQFILSSKKLLLSDSGFYLCACGDRAVYGYTFGSGTRLTVV.

The rearrangement uses TRBV5-4 and TRBJ2-6; weak D call: TRBD2 (6 bases). Germline V gene sequence: CDR1 SGHNT, CDR2 YYREEE (reference sequence). The CDR3 has 15 amino acids. Trimming cost V 2 bases and J 4 bases, with 10 bases left between them. The CDR3 spells CASSLAGVGANVLTF. The CDR3 DNA sequence: TGTGCCAGCAGCTTAGCGGGCGTGGGGGCCAACGTCCTGACTTTC.

V usage is TRBV21-1 and J usage is TRBJ2-2; the listed D gene, TRBD2, was not tested against the DNA. TRBV21-1 is tagged as a pseudogene. This CDR3 comprises 16 residues. The CDR3 coding sequence is TGTGCCAGCAGCAAAGGGGAGGCATTGTGCGCCGGGGAGCTGTTTTTT. Translating gives CASSKGEALCAGELFF.

The genes are TRBV25-1 and TRBJ2-2; D is unclear. The CDR3 spans 13 residues. V lost 6 bases and J 6 bases, leaving 11 bases between the germline ends. Germline V lookup: CDR1 MGHDK, CDR2 SYGVNS. CDR3 coding DNA: TGTGCCAGCAGGAAGAGTGACTCCGGGGAGCTGTTTTTT. This gives the protein CASRKSDSGELFF.

The chain links TRBV6-1 to TRBJ1-2; D unclear. The germline gives CDR1 MNHNS, CDR2 SASEGT. The CDR3 has 13 amino acids. V lost 1 base and J lost 8, with 11 bases in between. The CDR3 DNA reads as TGTGCCAGCAGTGAAGTCAACGGGAGGGGCTACACCTTC. Protein sequence: CASSEVNGRGYTF.

V is TRBV5-4 and J is TRBJ2-7; 9 nucleotides align to TRBD1. After removal of 4 bases from V and 4 bases from J, the junction contained 6 bases not matched to a gene. From germline, CDR1 is SGHNT and CDR2 YYREEE (reference sequence). The CDR3 is 14 amino acids. The CDR3 DNA follows: TGTGCCAGCAGCATACAGGGGGCAAGGTACGAGCAGTACTTC. Translated, it gives CASSIQGARYEQYF.

The gene calls are TRBV15 and TRBJ2-7; D is ambiguous. CDR1 is LNHNV and CDR2 is YYDKDF in the germline V gene (reference sequence). The length of the CDR3 is 13 residues. Deletions cut 1 base from V and 12 bases from J, with 16 bases between. In DNA, the CDR3 is TGTGCCACCAGCAGAGCGGCGGAGTCTTGGCGGTACTTC. Its translation: CATSRAAESWRYF.

This chain uses TRBV28 with TRBJ1-1, with D maybe TRBD1 (5 bases). Germline lookup yields CDR1 MDHEN and CDR2 SYDVKM. The CDR3 runs 16 residues. The V end was cut by 6 bases, the J end by 1 base, with 18 bases between. CDR3 residues: CASRLGGGRGNTEAFF. CDR3 bases: TGTGCCAGCAGACTTGGGGGGGGACGGGGGAACACTGAAGCTTTCTTT.

The V and J genes are TRBV6-1 and TRBJ1-2, with 8 bases that match TRBD1. Germline V gene data show CDR1 as MNHNS and CDR2 as SASEGT. The junction had 6 bases not matched to a gene; V was cut back by 4 bases and J by 8 bases. The CDR3 contains 13 residues. The CDR3 is CASSGTRTGGYTF. CDR3 sequence (DNA): TGTGCCAGCAGTGGTACCCGGACAGGGGGCTACACCTTC.

This chain connects TRBV7-8 to TRBJ2-1; 7 bases are a match to TRBD2. The CDR3 totals 18 residues. Germline trimming cut 0 bases from V and 4 bases from J; bases unmatched to any gene: 12. From germline, CDR1 is SGHVS and CDR2 FQNEAQ. The CDR3 nucleotides read TGTGCCAGCAGCTTAGCCTCGGGAGTAGGACTAGGTTACAATGAGCAGTTCTTC. Translating gives CASSLASGVGLGYNEQFF.

The chain recombines TRBV7-9 with TRBJ2-7; TRBD2 aligns across 7 bases. Germline V lookup: CDR1 SEHNR, CDR2 FQNEAQ (reference sequence). The length of the CDR3 is 14 residues. Trimming took 3 bases from V and 6 from J; bases not matched to a gene: 8. As DNA, the CDR3 is TGTGCCAGCAGCTTCGAGCGGGGAATGGGCGAGCAGTACTTC. It yields the protein CASSFERGMGEQYF.

CDR3 DNA sequence: TGTGCCAGCAGTTACTCCGGGACAGGACTCTACGAGCAGTACTTC. Its translation is CASSYSGTGLYEQYF. This rearrangement joins TRBV6-5 to TRBJ2-7; 8 bases are shared with TRBD1. J lost 3 bases, V lost 0 bases, and 4 bases had no gene match. CDR3 length: 15 amino acids. Per germline, CDR1 MNHEY and CDR2 SVGAGI.

The chain has TRBV27 and TRBJ2-1; 7 bases line up with TRBD1. V trimming: 8 bases; J trimming: 6 bases; junction bases outside the gene matches: 19. Germline lookup yields CDR1 MNHEY and CDR2 SMNVEV (reference sequence). This CDR3 is 17 amino acids long. CDR3 in DNA: TGTGCCAGCCAAACAAGCCTCGTAGGGGGCAGTCTCAATGAGCAGTTCTTC. Amino acids: CASQTSLVGGSLNEQFF.